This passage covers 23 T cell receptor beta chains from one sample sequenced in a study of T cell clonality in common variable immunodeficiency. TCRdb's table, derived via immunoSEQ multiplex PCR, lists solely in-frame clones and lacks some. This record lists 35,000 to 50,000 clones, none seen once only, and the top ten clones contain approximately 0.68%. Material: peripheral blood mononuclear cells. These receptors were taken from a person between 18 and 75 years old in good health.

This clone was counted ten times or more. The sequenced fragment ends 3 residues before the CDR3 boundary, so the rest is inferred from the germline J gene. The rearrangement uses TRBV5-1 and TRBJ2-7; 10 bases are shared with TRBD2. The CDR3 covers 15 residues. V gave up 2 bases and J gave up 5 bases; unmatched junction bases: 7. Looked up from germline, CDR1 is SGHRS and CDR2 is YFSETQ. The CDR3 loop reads CASSFLAGGIDEQYF. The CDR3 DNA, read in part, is TGCGCCAGCAGCTTCTTAGCGGGAGGTATCGACGAG.

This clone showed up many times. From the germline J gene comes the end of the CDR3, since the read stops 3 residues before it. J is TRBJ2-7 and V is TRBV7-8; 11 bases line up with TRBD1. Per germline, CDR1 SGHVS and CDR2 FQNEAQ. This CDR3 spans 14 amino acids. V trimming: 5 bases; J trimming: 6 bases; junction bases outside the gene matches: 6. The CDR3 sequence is CASSHGTGGLEQYF. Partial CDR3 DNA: TGTGCCAGCAGCCACGGGACAGGGGGACTCGAG.

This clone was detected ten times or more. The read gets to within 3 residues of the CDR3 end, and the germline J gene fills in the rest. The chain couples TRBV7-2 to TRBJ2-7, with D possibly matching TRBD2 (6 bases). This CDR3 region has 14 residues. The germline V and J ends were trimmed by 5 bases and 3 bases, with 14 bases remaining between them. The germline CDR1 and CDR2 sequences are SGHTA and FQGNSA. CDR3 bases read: TGTGCCAGCAGCCCTCCTTGGGGGGACTACGAG. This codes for CASSPPWGDYE. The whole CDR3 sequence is CASSPPWGDYEQYF.

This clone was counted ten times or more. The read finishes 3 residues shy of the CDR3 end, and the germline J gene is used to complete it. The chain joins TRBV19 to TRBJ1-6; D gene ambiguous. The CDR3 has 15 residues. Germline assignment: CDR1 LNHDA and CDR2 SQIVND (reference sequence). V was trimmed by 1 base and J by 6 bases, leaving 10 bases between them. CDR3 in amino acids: CASSIGGPGNSPLHF. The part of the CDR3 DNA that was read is TGTGCCAGTAGTATAGGAGGTCCGGGTAATTCACCC.

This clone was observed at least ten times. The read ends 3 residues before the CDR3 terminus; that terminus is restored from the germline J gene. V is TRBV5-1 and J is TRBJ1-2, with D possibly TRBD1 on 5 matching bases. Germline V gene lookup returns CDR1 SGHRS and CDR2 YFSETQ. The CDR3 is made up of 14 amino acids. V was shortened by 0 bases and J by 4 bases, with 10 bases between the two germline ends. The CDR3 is CASSLDTGTYGYTF. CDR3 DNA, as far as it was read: TGCGCCAGCAGCTTGGATACAGGAACCTATGGC.

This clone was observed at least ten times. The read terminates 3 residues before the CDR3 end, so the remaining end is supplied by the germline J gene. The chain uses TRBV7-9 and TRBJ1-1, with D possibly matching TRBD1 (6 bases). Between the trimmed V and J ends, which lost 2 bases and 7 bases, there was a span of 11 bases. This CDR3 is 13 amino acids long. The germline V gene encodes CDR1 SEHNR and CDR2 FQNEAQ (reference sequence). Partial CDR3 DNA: TGTGCCAGCAGCTTAATTAAGGACAGTGAA. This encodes CASSLIKDSE. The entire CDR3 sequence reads CASSLIKDSEAFF.

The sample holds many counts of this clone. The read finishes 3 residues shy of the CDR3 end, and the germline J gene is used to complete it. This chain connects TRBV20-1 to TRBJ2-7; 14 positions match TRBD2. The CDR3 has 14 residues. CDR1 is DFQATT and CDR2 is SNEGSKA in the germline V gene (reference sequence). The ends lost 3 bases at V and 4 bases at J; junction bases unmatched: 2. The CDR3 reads CSARTSGGVYEQYF. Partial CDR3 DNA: TGCAGTGCTAGGACTAGCGGGGGGGTTTACGAG.

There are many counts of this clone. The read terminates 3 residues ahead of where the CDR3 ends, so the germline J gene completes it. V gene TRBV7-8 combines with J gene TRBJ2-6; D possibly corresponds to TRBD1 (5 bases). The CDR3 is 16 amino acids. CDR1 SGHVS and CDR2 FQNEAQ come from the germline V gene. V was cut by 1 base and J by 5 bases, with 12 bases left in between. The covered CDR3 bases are TGTGCCAGCAGCTTAGAAGGGGCCCGGTGGGCCAACGTC. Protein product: CASSLEGARWANV. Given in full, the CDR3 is CASSLEGARWANVLTF.

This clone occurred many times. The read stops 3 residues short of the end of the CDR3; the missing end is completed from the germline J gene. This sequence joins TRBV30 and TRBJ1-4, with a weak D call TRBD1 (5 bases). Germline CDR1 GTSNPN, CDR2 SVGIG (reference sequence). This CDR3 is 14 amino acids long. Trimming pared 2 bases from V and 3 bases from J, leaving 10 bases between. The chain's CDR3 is CAWSWGDSNEKLFF. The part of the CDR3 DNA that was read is TGTGCCTGGAGTTGGGGGGATTCTAATGAAAAA.

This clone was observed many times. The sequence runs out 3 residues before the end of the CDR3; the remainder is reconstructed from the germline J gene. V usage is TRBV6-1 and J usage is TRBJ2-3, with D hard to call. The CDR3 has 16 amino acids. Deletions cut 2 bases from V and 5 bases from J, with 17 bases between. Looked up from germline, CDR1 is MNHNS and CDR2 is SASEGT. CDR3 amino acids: CASSESGLIAGDTQYF. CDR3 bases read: TGTGCCAGCAGTGAATCCGGTCTCATCGCTGGAGATACG.

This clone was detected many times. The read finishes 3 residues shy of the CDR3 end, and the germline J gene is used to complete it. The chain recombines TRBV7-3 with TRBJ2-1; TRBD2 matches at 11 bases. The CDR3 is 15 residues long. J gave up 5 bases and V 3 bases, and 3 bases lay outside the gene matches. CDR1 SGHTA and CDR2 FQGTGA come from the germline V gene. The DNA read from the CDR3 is TGTGCCAGCAGCTTGGGGACTAGCGGTAACAATGAG. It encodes CASSLGTSGNNE. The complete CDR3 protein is CASSLGTSGNNEQFF. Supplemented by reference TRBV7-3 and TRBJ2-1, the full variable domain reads GAGVSQTPSNKVTEKGKYVELRCDPISGHTALYWYRQSLGQGPEFLIYFQGTGAADDSGLPNDRFFAVRPEGSVSTLKIQRTERGDSAVYLCASSLGTSGNNEQFFGPGTRLTVL.

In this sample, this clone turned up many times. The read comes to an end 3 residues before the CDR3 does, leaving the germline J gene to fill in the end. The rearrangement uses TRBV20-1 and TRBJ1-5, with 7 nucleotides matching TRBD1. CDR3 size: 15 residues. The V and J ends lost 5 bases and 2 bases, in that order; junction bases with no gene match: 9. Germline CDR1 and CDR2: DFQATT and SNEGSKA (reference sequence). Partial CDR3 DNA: TGCAGTGCTTTACAGGGGAATAGTGGCAATCAGCCC. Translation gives CSALQGNSGNQP. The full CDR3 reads CSALQGNSGNQPQHF.

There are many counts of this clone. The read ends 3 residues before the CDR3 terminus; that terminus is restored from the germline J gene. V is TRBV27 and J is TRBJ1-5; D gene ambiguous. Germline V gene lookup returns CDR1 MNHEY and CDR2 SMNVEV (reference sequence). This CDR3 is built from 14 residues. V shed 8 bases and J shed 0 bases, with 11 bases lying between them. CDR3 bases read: TGTGCCAGCGCGGGTGAGGGTAGCAATCAGCCC. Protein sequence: CASAGEGSNQP. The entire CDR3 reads CASAGEGSNQPQHF.

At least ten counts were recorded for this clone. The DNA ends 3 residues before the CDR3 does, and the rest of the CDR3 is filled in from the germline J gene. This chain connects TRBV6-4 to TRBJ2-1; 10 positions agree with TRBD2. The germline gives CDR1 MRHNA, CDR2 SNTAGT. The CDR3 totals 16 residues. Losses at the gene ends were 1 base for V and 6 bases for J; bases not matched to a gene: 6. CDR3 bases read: TGTGCCAGCAGTGACTTCCTAGCGGGGGACGTCAATGAG. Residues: CASSDFLAGDVNE. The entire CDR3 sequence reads CASSDFLAGDVNEQFF.

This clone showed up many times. CDR3 DNA, as far as it was read: TGTGCCAGCAGCGTAGGAGGGTATAAA. It encodes CASSVGGYK. The full CDR3 reads CASSVGGYKLFF. The rearrangement links TRBV9 to TRBJ1-4; D remains ambiguous. The CDR3 goes on 3 residues after the read ends, and that part is filled in from the germline J gene. Germline CDR1 is SGDLS and CDR2 is YYNGEE. The CDR3 totals 12 residues.

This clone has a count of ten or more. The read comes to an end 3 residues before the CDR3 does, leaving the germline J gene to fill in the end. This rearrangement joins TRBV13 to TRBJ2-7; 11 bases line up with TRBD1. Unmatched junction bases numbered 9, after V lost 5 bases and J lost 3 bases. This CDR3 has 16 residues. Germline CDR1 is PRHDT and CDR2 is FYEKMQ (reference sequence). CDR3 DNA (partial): TGTGCCAGCAGCCCATACGTGGGGACAGGGGGCTACGAG. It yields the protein CASSPYVGTGGYE. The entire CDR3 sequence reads CASSPYVGTGGYEQYF.

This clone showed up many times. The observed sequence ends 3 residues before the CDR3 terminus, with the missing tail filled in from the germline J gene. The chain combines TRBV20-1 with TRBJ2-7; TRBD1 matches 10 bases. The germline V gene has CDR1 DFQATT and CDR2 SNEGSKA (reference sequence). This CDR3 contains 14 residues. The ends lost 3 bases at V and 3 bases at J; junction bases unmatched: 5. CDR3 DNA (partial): TGCAGTGCTAGTTTAGGACAGGGGGTCTACGAG. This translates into CSASLGQGVYE. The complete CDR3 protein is CSASLGQGVYEQYF.

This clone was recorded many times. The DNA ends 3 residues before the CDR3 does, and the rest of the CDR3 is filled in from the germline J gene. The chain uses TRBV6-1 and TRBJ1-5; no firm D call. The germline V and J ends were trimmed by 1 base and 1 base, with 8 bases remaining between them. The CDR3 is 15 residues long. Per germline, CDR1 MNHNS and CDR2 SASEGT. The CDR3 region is CASSEDPGSNQPQHF. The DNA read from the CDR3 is TGTGCCAGCAGTGAAGACCCCGGGAGCAATCAGCCC.

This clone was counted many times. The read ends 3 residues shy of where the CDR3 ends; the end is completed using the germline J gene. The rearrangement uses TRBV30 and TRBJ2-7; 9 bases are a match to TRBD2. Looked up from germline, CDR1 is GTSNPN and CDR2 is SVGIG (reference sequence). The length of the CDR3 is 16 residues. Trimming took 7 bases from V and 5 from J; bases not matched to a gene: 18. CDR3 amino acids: CAFGRLAETGLDEQYF. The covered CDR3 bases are TGTGCCTTCGGCCGACTAGCGGAAACGGGTCTCGACGAG.

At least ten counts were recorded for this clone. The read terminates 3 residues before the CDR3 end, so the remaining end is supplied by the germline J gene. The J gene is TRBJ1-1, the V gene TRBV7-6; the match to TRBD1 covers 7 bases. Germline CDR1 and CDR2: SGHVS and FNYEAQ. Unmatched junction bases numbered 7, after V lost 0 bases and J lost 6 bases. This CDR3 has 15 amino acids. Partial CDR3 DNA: TGTGCCAGCAGCTTAGCGAGACAGGGATTTCCTGAA. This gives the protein CASSLARQGFPE. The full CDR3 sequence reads CASSLARQGFPEAFF.

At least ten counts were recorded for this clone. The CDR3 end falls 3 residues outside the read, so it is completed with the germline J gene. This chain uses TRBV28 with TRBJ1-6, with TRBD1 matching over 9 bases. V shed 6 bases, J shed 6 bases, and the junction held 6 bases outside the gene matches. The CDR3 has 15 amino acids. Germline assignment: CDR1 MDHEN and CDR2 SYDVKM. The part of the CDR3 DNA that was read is TGTGCCAGCAGCCTAACGGGACAGGGTAATTCACCC. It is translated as CASSLTGQGNSP. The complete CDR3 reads CASSLTGQGNSPLHF.

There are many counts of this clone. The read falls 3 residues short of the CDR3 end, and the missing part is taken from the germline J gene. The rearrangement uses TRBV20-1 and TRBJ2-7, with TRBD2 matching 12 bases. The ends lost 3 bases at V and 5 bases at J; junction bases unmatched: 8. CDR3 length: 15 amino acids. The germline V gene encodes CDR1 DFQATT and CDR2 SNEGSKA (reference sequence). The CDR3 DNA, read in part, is TGCAGTGCTAGGCGACTAGCGGGAGTCTCGGACGAG. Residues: CSARRLAGVSDE. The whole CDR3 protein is CSARRLAGVSDEQYF.

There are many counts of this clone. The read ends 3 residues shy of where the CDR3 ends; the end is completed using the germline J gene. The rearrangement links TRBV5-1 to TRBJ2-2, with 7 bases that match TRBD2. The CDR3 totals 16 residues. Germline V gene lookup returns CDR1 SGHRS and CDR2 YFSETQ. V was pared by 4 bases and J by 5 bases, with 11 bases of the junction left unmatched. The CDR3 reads CASSHISSGQTGELFF. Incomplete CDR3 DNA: TGCGCCAGCAGCCATATTTCTAGCGGACAAACCGGGGAG.